This T cell receptor (beta chain) stems from a study of T cell repertoires in cytomegalovirus infection (dated by TCRdb to the late 2010s). About the investigation overall: Recently identified HLA-C-restricted CMV epitopes, whose presentation resists viral immunomodulation, were targeted by peptide stimulations together with well-studied HLA-B-restricted epitopes. Donor HLA type was relevant to the analysis, as public TCR beta signatures indicated carriage of CMV infection together with the matching HLA type. General conclusions and limits of the study: Carriers of CMV infection plus the relevant HLA type were discriminated by the cumulative frequency of public TCR beta family members in the study cohort and in an independent approximately 350-donor cohort. The ex vivo response was dominated by HLA-C-restricted CMV-specific TCR beta clonotypes, which also provided the single most frequent clonotype in two of eight donors.

Between the V and J ends, shortened by 0 bases and 1 base respectively, the junction contains 19 bases. From the cysteine up to the phenylalanine, the CDR3 has a length of 18 residues. Solely the CDR3 DNA is kept, with 54 bases framed from the first base. CDR1 is given as MNHEY and CDR2 as SVGEGT, both from the germline V gene. Sequencing took place on an Illumina HiSeq 1500. The public sequencing data were trimmed at Q25 with fastp and processed into clonotypes with MiXCR by TCRdb, which kept only in-frame beta chains. Here each entry gathers all rows of one CDR3 protein and keeps the most common genes and DNA. The sample table contains about 920,000 distinct CDR3 sequences; only one count was recorded for approximately 31% of them. Clones ranked in the top ten supply roughly 12% of the sample. Note on this clonotype: Its antigen has not been determined. One base away there is no much larger clone; base qualities are not given.

The intended sense of this specimen's treatment or condition label: in vitro stimulation with specific CMV peptide epitopes to enrich CMV-specific T cells. This chain joins TRBV6-2 or TRBV6-3 to TRBJ2-7; no confident D gene assignment can be made. The TCR was taken from a human donor in good health (CMV status not recorded). Some clones in this sample may be carry-over from other donors' samples. This sample comprised cultured CD8+ T cells from PBMCs, obtained from culture after CMV antigen stimulation. The CDR3 protein is CASSYSAEDGSISYEQYF. Read as DNA, the sequence is TGTGCCAGCAGTTACTCGGCCGAGGACGGATCGATATCCTACGAGCAGTACTTC.